This TCR beta chain was found in a study of blood T cell repertoires in COVID-19. Turning to the study itself: The United States, Italy and Spain supplied acute and convalescent COVID-19 samples. In each case, the material was cDNA or gDNA derived from T cells, B-cell-depleted T cells, or PBMCs.

This clone was seen only once. As processed by the authors: Researchers report that nucleated cell counts were estimated from reference gene primer amplification. Clones were sequenced by immunoSEQ multiplex PCR, and TCRdb holds only the in-frame ones, with some missing. V and J calls and clone size are copied from that table; D and trimming were computed from the DNA. The table shows fewer than 200,000 clones, with around 84% occurring only once. V shed 4 bases and J shed 2 bases, with 12 bases lying between them. CDR1 LGHNT and CDR2 FRNRAP come from the germline V gene. The CDR3 has 14 residues. The sequenced sample consisted of peripheral blood. The chain recombines TRBV12-5 with TRBJ2-7; maybe TRBD2 (5 bases). The sequence came from a man aged 35 to 55 with active or convalescent COVID-19. DNA of the CDR3: TGTGCTAGTGGTTCGTCGGGAACTGCCTACGAGCAGTACTTC. It yields the protein CASGSSGTAYEQYF.